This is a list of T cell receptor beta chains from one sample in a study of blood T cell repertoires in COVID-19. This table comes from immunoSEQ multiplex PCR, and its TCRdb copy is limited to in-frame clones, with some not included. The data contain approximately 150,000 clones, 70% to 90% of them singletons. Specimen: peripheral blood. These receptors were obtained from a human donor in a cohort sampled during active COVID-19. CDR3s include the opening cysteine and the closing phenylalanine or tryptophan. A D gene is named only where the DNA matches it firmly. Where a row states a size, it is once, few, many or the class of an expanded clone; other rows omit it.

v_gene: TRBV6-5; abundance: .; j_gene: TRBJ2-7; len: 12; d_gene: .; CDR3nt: TGTGCCAGCCTTGCGGGTTATGGCGAGCAGTACTTC; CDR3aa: CASLAGYGEQYF
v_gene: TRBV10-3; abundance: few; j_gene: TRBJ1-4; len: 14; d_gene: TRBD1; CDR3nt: TGTGCCATCAGCGGACAGGGGTCTAATGAAAAACTGTTTTTT; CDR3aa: CAISGQGSNEKLFF
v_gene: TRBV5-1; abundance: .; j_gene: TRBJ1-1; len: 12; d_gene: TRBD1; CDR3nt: TGCGCCAGCAGCGACAGGGGGGCTGAAGCTTTCTTT; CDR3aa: CASSDRGAEAFF
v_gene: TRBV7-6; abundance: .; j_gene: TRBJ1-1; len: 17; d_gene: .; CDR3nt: TGTGCCAGCAGCTTAGTAGAGACAGGTAGCATGAACACTGAAGCTTTCTTT; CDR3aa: CASSLVETGSMNTEAFF
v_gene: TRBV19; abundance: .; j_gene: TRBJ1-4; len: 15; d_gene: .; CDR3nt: TGTGCCAGTACCCCCCGGGTAAGGGGGAACGAAAAACTGTTTTTT; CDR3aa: CASTPRVRGNEKLFF
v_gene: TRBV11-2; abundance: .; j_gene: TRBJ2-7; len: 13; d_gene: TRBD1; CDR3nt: TGTGCCAGCAGCTTCGCCATGGACAGGGGAAAGAACTTC; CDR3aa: CASSFAMDRGKNF
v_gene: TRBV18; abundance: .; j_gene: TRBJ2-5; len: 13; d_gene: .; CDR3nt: TGTGCCAGCTCACCGGAGGGCCTCGAGACCCAGTACTTC; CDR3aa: CASSPEGLETQYF
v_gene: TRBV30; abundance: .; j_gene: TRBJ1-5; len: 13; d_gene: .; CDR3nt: TGTGCCTGGAGTGTTAAGCAAAATCAGCCCCAGCATTTT; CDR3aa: CAWSVKQNQPQHF
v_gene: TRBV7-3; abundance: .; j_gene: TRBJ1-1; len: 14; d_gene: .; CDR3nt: TGTGCCAGCAGTAACATAGAGAGGCGAAGTGAAGCTTTCTTT; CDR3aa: CASSNIERRSEAFF
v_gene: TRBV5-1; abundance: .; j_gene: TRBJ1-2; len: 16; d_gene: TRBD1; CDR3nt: TGCGCCAGCAGCCCCGGGACAGGGGGCATGAGCTATGGCTACACCTTC; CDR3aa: CASSPGTGGMSYGYTF
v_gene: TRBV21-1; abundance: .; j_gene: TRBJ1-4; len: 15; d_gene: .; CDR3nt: TGTGCCAGCAGCACAGGGACAGGGAGGCGAGAAAAACTGTTTTTT; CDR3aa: CASSTGTGRREKLFF
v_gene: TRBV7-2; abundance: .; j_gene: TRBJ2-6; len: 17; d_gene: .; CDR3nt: TGTGCCAGCAGCTTAGTTAGCACTTCCTCTGGGGCCAACGTCCTGACTTTC; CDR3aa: CASSLVSTSSGANVLTF
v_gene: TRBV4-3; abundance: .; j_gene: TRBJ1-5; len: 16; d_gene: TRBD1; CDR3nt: TGCGCCAGCAGCCAAAAGCTGGGACAGAGCAATCAGCCCCAGCATTTT; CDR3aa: CASSQKLGQSNQPQHF
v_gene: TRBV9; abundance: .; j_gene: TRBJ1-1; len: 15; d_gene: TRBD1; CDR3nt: TGTGCCAGCAGCGTAGACGGACAGGGAGACACTGAAGCTTTCTTT; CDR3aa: CASSVDGQGDTEAFF
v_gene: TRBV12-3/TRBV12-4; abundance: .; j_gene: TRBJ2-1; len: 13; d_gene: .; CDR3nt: TGTGCCAGCAGTTTAGCTGGGAGCAATGAGCAGTTCTTC; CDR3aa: CASSLAGSNEQFF
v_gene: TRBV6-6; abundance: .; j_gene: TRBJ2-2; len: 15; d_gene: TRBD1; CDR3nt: TGTGCCAGCAGTCGGACAGGTTACGCATCCGGGGAGCTGTTTTTT; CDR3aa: CASSRTGYASGELFF
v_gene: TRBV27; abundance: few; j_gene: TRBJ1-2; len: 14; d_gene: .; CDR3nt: TGTGCCAGCAGTTTAGGAGGGAACAACTATGGCTACACCTTC; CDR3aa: CASSLGGNNYGYTF
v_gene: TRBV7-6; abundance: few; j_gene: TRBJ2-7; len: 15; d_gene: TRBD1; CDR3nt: TGTGCCAGCAGCTCCGGGACAGGTATCTCCTACGAGCAGTACTTC; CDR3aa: CASSSGTGISYEQYF
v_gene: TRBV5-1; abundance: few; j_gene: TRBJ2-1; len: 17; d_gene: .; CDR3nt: TGCGCCAGCAGCGAAAGCCTGACAGTCCAGGGGTACAATGAGCAGTTCTTC; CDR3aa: CASSESLTVQGYNEQFF
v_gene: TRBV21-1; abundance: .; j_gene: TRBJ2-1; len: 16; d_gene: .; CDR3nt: TGTGCCAGCAGCTCTAAGACAGGGGATAAAACGAATGAGCAGTTCTTC; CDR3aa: CASSSKTGDKTNEQFF
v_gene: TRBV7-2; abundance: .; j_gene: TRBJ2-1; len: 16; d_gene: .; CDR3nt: TGTGCCAGCAGCCCAACCCTGCGGTACAACCCCTCGGTGGCGTTCTTC; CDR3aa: CASSPTLRYNPSVAFF
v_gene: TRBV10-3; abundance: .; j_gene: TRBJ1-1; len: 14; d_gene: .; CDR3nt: TGTGCCATCAGTGAAAGCTCCATGAACACTGAAGCTTTCTTT; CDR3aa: CAISESSMNTEAFF
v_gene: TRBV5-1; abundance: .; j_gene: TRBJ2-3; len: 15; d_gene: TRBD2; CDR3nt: TGCGCCAGCAGCTTAGTGGCGGGAGCTGCAGATACGCAGTATTTT; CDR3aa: CASSLVAGAADTQYF
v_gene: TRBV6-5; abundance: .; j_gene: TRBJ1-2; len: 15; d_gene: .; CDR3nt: TGTGCCAGCAGTTACTCTTGGGGGCGCGAGAATGGCTACACCTTC; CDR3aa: CASSYSWGRENGYTF
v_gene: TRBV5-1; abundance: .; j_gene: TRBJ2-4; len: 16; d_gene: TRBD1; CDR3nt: TGCGCCAGCAGCCGAGACAGGGGAAGAGCCAAAAACATTCAGTACTTC; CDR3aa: CASSRDRGRAKNIQYF
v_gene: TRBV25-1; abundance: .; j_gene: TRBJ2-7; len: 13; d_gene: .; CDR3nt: TGTGCCAGCAGTACCGGGACAAACTACGAGCAGTACTTC; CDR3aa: CASSTGTNYEQYF
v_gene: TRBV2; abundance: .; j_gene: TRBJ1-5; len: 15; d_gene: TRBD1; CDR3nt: TGTGCCAGCAGTGAACGGGACAGCCGCCTTCAGCCCCAGCATTTT; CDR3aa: CASSERDSRLQPQHF
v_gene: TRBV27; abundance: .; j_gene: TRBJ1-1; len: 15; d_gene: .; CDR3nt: TGTGCCAGCAGTTTATCGAGGGCGGGCCACACTGAAGCTTTCTTT; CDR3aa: CASSLSRAGHTEAFF
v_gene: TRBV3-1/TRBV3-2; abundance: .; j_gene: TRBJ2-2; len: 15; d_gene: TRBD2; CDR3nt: TGTGCCAGCAGCCAAGGACTAGCGCCTATCCGGGAGCTGTTTTTT; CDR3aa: CASSQGLAPIRELFF
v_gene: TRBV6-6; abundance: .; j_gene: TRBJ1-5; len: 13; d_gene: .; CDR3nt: TGTGCCAGCAGTTACCTGGCAGATCAGCCCCAGCATTTT; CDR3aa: CASSYLADQPQHF
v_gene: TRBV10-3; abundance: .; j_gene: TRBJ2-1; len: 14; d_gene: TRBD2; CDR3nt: TGTGCCATCAGTGCGGGCGGGGGGCCCGGTGAGCAGTTCTTC; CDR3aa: CAISAGGGPGEQFF
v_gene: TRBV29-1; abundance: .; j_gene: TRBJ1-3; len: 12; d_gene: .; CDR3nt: TGCAGCGTGTTAGTCCCTGGAAACACCATATATTTT; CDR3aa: CSVLVPGNTIYF
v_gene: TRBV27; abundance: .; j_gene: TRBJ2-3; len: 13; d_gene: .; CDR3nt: TGTGCCAGCAGTTTGCGGAACACAGATACGCAGTATTTT; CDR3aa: CASSLRNTDTQYF
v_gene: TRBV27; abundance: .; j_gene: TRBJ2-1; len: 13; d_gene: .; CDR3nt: TGTGCCAGCAGTTTAGAAAGGAGCAATGAGCAGTTCTTC; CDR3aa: CASSLERSNEQFF
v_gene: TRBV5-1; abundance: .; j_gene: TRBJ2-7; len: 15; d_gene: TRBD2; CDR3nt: TGCGCCAGCAGCTTGGAGGGGACTACCTCCTACGAGCAGTACTTC; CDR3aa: CASSLEGTTSYEQYF
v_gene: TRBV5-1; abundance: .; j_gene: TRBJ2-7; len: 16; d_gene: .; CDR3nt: TGCGCCAGCAGCTTTCTTCCCGGACAACCCAACTACGAGCAGTACTTC; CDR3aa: CASSFLPGQPNYEQYF
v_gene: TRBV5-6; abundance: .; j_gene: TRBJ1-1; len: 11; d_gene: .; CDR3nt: TGTGCCAGCGGATTAGGAGTGGAAGCTTTCTTT; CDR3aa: CASGLGVEAFF
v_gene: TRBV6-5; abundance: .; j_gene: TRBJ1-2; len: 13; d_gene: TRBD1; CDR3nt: TGTGCCAGCAGACCAGGACAGGGAGGTGGCTACACCTTC; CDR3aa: CASRPGQGGGYTF
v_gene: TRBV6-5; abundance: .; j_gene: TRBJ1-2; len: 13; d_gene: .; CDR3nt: TGTGCCAGCAGTACAGGCATTAACTATGGCTACACCTTC; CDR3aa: CASSTGINYGYTF
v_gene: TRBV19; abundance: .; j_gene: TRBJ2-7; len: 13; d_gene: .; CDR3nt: TGTGCCAGTAGTACAGCCCCGGGGTACGAGCAGTACTTC; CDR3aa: CASSTAPGYEQYF
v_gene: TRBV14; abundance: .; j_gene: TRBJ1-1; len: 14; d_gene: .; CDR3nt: TGTGCCAGCAGACGGTCTCCCGGAGGCACTGAAGCTTTCTTT; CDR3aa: CASRRSPGGTEAFF
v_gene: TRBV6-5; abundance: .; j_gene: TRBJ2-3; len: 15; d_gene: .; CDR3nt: TGTGCCAGCGGGCTTAATGGCGCTCGCACAGATACGCAGTATTTT; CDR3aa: CASGLNGARTDTQYF
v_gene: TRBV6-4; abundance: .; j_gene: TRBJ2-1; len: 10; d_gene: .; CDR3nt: TGTGCCAGCAGTGACCGTGAGCAGTTCTTC; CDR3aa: CASSDREQFF
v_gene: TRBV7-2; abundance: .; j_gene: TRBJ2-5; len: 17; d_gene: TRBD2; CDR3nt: TGTGCCAGCAGCTTGTCACTAGCGGGGGGGCGGTTTGAGACCCAGTACTTC; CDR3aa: CASSLSLAGGRFETQYF
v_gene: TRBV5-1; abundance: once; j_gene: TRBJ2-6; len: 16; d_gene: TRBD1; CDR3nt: TGCGCCAGCAGCCTACAGGGGCAATCAGGGGCCAACGTCCTGACTTTC; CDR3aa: CASSLQGQSGANVLTF
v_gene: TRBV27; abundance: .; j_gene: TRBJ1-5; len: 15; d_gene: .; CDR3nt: TGTGCCAGCAGTTTATCCCTTGGGGGGGGACAGCCCCAGCATTTT; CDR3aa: CASSLSLGGGQPQHF
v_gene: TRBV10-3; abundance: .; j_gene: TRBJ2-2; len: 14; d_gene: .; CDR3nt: TGTGCCATCAAAGTGAGGGAGAACACCGGGGAGCTGTTTTTT; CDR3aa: CAIKVRENTGELFF